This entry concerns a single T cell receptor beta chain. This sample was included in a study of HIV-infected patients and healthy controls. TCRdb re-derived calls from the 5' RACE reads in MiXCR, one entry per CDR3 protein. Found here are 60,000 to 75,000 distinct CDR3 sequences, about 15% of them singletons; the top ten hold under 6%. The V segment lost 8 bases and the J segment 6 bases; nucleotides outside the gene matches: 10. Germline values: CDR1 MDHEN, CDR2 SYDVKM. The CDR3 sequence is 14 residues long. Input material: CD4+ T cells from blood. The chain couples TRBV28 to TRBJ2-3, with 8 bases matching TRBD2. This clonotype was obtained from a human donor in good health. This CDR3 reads CASQSGGAKDTQYF. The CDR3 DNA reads TGTGCCAGCCAATCGGGGGGGGCTAAGGATACGCAGTATTTT.